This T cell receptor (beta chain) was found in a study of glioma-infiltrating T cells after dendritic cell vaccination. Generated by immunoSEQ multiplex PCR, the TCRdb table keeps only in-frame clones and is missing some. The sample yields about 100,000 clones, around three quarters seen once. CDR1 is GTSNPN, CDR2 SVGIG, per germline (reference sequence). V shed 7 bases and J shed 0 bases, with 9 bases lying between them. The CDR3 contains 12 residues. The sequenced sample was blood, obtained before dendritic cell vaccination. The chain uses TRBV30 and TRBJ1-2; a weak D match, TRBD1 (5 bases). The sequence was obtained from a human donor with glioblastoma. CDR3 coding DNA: TGTGCCTTGGGGGGGGCTAACTATGGCTACACCTTC. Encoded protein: CALGGANYGYTF.